These 12 T cell receptor beta chains originate from one sample sequenced in a study of identical twins. Via MiXCR, TCRdb re-called the 5' RACE reads, giving one row per CDR3 protein. Counted here are 540,000 or so distinct CDR3 sequences, 20% to 25% occurring once; the ten biggest clones make up about 0.48%. These data were also reused for a study on yellow fever vaccine responses in identical twins.

Specimen: CD4+ T cells sorted from blood. These receptors came from a woman younger than 35 in good health.

V gene TRBV29-1 combines with J gene TRBJ2-3; 11 bases fit TRBD2. The germline gives CDR1 SQVTM, CDR2 ANQGSEA. With V trimmed by 4 bases and J by 6 bases, 9 bases remained unmatched. The CDR3 totals 15 residues. CDR3 sequence: CSVVRLAGGRDTQYF. In nucleotides, the CDR3 is TGCAGCGTTGTAAGGCTAGCGGGGGGCAGGGATACGCAGTATTTT.

About this clonotype: At one end, the junction sequence differs from germline, possibly due to a read error. V and J are TRBV12-3 or TRBV12-4 and TRBJ2-3, with D unclear. The CDR3 spans 19 residues. This chain's CDR3 is CAISLVEIFRSPSTDTQYF. The CDR3 nucleotides read TGTGCCATCAGTTTAGTTGAGATTTTCAGGTCACCTAGCACAGATACGCAGTATTTT.

The gene calls are TRBV28 and TRBJ2-3, with a weak D call TRBD1 (6 bases). V shed 6 bases and J shed 0 bases, with 16 bases lying between them. Germline CDR1 is MDHEN and CDR2 is SYDVKM. CDR3 length equals 16 residues. CDR3: CASRSTGTTSTDTQYF. The CDR3 coding sequence is TGTGCCAGCAGATCCACTGGGACAACTAGCACAGATACGCAGTATTTT.

DNA of the CDR3: TGCAGTGCTAGAAGTCAGGGGGCCGGTAAAAACATTCAGTACTTC. It yields the protein CSARSQGAGKNIQYF. The chain recombines TRBV20-1 with TRBJ2-4; 8 bases match TRBD1. After removal of 2 bases from V and 4 bases from J, the junction contained 7 bases not matched to a gene. The CDR3 is made up of 15 amino acids. CDR1 is DFQATT, CDR2 SNEGSKA, per germline (reference sequence).

The rearrangement joins TRBV10-3 to TRBJ1-4; TRBD1 aligns across 7 bases. This CDR3 has 15 residues. With 3 bases clipped from V and 4 bases from J, the junction kept 5 bases outside the gene matches. Germline V gene lookup returns CDR1 ENHRY and CDR2 SYGVKD. In DNA form, the CDR3 reads TGTGCCATCAGTGATCCGGGACAGAATAATGAAAAACTGTTTTTT. It specifies CAISDPGQNNEKLFF.

This clonotype was detected only a few times. The V and J genes are TRBV29-1 and TRBJ2-5, with 7 bases aligning to TRBD1. J was trimmed by 5 bases and V by 2 bases; bases with no gene match: 8. CDR1 SQVTM and CDR2 ANQGSEA come from the germline V gene. The CDR3 length is 14 residues. CDR3 residues: CSVEKFGTVETQYF. CDR3 sequence (DNA): TGCAGCGTTGAAAAGTTCGGGACAGTGGAGACCCAGTACTTC.

This chain uses TRBV10-3 with TRBJ2-3; possibly TRBD1 for D (9 bases). Per the germline V gene, CDR1 is ENHRY and CDR2 is SYGVKD. The CDR3 has 14 amino acids. V was pared by 9 bases and J by 7 bases, with 20 bases between. CDR3 in DNA: TGTGCCATGCGGGAGGACAGGGGAGATTATACGCAGTATTTT. It is translated as CAMREDRGDYTQYF.

The chain carries TRBV18 and TRBJ1-1; TRBD1 might be the D (5 bases). Looked up from germline, CDR1 is KGHSH and CDR2 is LQKENI. The V end lost 3 bases, the J end lost 1 base, and 9 bases lay between the germline ends. CDR3 size: 14 residues. DNA for the CDR3: TGTGCCAGCTCACCCACCGACAGGAACACTGAAGCTTTCTTT. Translated, it gives CASSPTDRNTEAFF.

The chain is built from TRBV7-2 and TRBJ2-1, with 14 nucleotides matching TRBD2. Germline lookup yields CDR1 SGHTA and CDR2 FQGNSA. The J segment lost 2 bases and the V segment lost 5 bases, leaving 5 bases of the junction unmatched. This CDR3 spans 17 amino acids. As DNA, the CDR3 is TGTGCCAGCAGCCCTGGACTAGCGGGAGGCACCTACAATGAGCAGTTCTTC. This translates into CASSPGLAGGTYNEQFF.

The chain is built from TRBV3-1 and TRBJ2-3; 13 nucleotides agree with TRBD2. Germline CDR1 and CDR2: LGHDT and YNNKEL (reference sequence). CDR3 length: 16 residues. The junction had 3 bases not matched to a gene; V was cut back by 4 bases and J by 2 bases. CDR3 amino acids: CASSRGTSGNTDTQYF. CDR3 DNA: TGTGCCAGCAGCCGCGGGACTAGCGGGAACACAGATACGCAGTATTTT.

This chain uses TRBV29-1 with TRBJ2-3; D is ambiguous. Deletions cut 5 bases from V and 3 bases from J, with 15 bases between. The germline V gene encodes CDR1 SQVTM and CDR2 ANQGSEA. The length of the CDR3 is 14 residues. Here the CDR3 DNA reads TGCAGCGTTTTGGGTAGAGTCGGAACAGATACGCAGTATTTT. It translates to CSVLGRVGTDTQYF.

The table lists this clonotype with a few counts. The genes are TRBV7-9 and TRBJ2-1, with D tentatively TRBD1 (6 bases). The CDR3 covers 16 residues. Trimming shortened V by 3 bases and J by 4 bases, and 16 bases separated the two germline ends. Germline loops: CDR1 SEHNR, CDR2 FQNEAQ (reference sequence). CDR3 coding DNA: TGTGCCAGCAGCTTTCGAATGACAGGTTATTACAATGAGCAGTTCTTC. Its protein is CASSFRMTGYYNEQFF.